This T cell receptor beta chain is from a study of cytomegalovirus exposure and HLA in healthy donors. Study-wide findings and caveats: Most subjects' HLA-A and HLA-B alleles were reportedly predicted from TCR beta sequences.

Of note for this clone: Its target is unknown. Other DNA sequences within the sample encode an identical CDR3.

In germline, CDR1 is SGDLS, CDR2 YYNGEE. Trimming removed 0 bases at V and 5 bases at J, with 15 bases between. The CDR3 covers 15 residues. The PCR was carried out with 60 Vbeta primers and 13 Jbeta primers. Authors' methods: In a later analysis, of around 83 million unique beta chains, roughly 10 million appeared in at least two donors. Profiled with immunoSEQ multiplex PCR; TCRdb holds only in-frame clones, not every one. D and trimming were read from the DNA, whereas the V and J calls and clone size are those reported in that table. The sample includes 140,000 to 150,000 clones, roughly 70% of them seen just once.

The clonotype comes from a man between 25 and 39 years old in good health and CMV-seronegative. The sequenced material came from PBMCs. The V gene is TRBV9, the J gene TRBJ2-7, with a weak D call TRBD1 (5 bases). The CDR3 DNA sequence: TGTGCCAGCAGCGTAGCGGCAGGGCCCCTAGACGAGCAGTACTTC. Protein sequence: CASSVAAGPLDEQYF.